The T cell receptor (beta chain) under discussion was sequenced for a study of vaccination and CD4 T cells after COVID-19. About the research overall: Cells received overlapping spike peptides from SARS-CoV-2, HCoV-NL63, HCoV-OC43 and HCoV-229E as stimulation.

The V and J ends lost 9 bases and 7 bases, in that order; junction bases with no gene match: 10. Germline V gene sequence: CDR1 LNHDA, CDR2 SQIVND (reference sequence). The CDR3 consists of 14 residues. As regards this clonotype: What it recognizes is unknown.

The sample's treatment: 10-day PBMC culture with coronavirus spike peptide pools or control peptides (ViraFEST assay). One should note that the unexposed donor's CD4+ T cells were collected before the COVID-19 pandemic (2011-2018). An Oncomine TCR Beta short-read assay was used to sequence the DNA from cultured CD4+ T cells. TCRdb reprocessed the PCR reads with MiXCR, giving one entry per CDR3 protein. This sample has fewer than 8,500 distinct CDR3 sequences; roughly 32% occur once, and the top ten carry around 26%. Material: CD4+ T cells from blood, cultured in vitro. The sequence was obtained from a human donor in good health. J is TRBJ1-5 and V is TRBV19, with 9 bases matching TRBD1. CDR3 sequence: CASSGTGKRQPQHF. The CDR3 nucleotides read TGTGCCAGCTCCGGGACAGGGAAGCGGCAGCCCCAGCATTTT. The whole variable domain, remainder taken from reference TRBV19 and TRBJ1-5, is DGGITQSPKYLFRKEGQNVTLSCEQNLNHDAMYWYRQDPGQGLRLIYYSQIVNDFQKGDIAEGYSVSREKKESFPLTVTSAQKNPTAFYLCASSGTGKRQPQHFGDGTRLSIL.